This is a list of T cell receptor beta chains from one sample in a study of T cell repertoires in cytomegalovirus infection. Via MiXCR, TCRdb re-called the reads, giving one row per CDR3 protein. The sample lists 150,000 to 180,000 distinct CDR3 sequences, 23% occurring once. What was sequenced was PBMCs. The receptors derive from a human donor in good health (CMV status not recorded). Some clones in this sample may be carry-over from other donors' samples. Each CDR3 is given with its conserved first and last residue. D genes are given only for firm matches. The listing skips clone size in some rows; elsewhere it reads once, few, many or a size class.

j_call | clone_size | d_call | v_call | cdr3_nt | cdr3_aa
TRBJ2-5 | few | - | TRBV9 | TGTGCCAGCAGCGTCCACGGCCAAGAGACCCAGTACTTC | CASSVHGQETQYF
TRBJ2-3 | many | TRBD2 | TRBV7-2 | TGTGCCAGCAGCTTTGGAGCGGGGGGGCCTGGGGTTACGCAGTATTTT | CASSFGAGGPGVTQYF
TRBJ2-5 | - | TRBD2 | TRBV4-1 | TGCGCCAGCAGCCAAGAGGGACTACAGACCCAGTACTTC | CASSQEGLQTQYF
TRBJ2-3 | - | - | TRBV19 | TGTGCCAGTAGTACCTTAAGCCGACGGATCACAGATACGCAGTATTTT | CASSTLSRRITDTQYF
TRBJ1-2 | - | - | TRBV28 | TGTGCCAGCAGTTTAGAGGATTCCCCGCCTTACTTC | CASSLEDSPPYF
TRBJ2-1 | many | - | TRBV7-2 | TGTGCCAGCAGCTTAGGTTGGGAGCGCGATGAGCAGTTCTTC | CASSLGWERDEQFF
TRBJ2-5 | many | TRBD2 | TRBV7-8 | TGTGCCAGCAGCTTAAGAGGACTAGCGGGAGGCCAAGAGACCCAGTACTTC | CASSLRGLAGGQETQYF
TRBJ2-4 | few | - | TRBV5-5 | TGTGCCAGCAGCTTCAATACCAAAAACATTCAGTACTTC | CASSFNTKNIQYF
TRBJ2-7 | - | TRBD2 | TRBV10-2 | TGCGCCAGCAGCCGGGACTACTACGAGCAGTACTTC | CASSRDYYEQYF
TRBJ2-7 | - | TRBD2 | TRBV2 | TGTGCCAGCACCCCAGGACTAGCGGGGAATGAGCAGTACTTC | CASTPGLAGNEQYF
TRBJ1-4 | few | - | TRBV28 | TGTGCCAGCAGTATAACCCATGCAACTAATGAAAAACTGTTTTTT | CASSITHATNEKLFF
TRBJ1-2 | few | - | TRBV19 | TGTGCCAGTAGGACGACTTCGGCTCACATCTCGGGTGGCTACACCTTC | CASRTTSAHISGGYTF
TRBJ2-7 | - | TRBD2 | TRBV23-1 | TGCGCCAGCAGCCCCCCGGGACTATCCGGCCACGAGCAGTACTTC | CASSPPGLSGHEQYF
TRBJ2-5 | - | - | TRBV11-1 | TGTGCCAGCAGCTTGACTCCCGGACAGTTGCAACAAGAGACCCAGTACTTC | CASSLTPGQLQQETQYF
TRBJ2-3 | few | - | TRBV29-1 | TGCAGCGTTGCCTGGGATACGCAGTATTTT | CSVAWDTQYF
TRBJ2-7 | - | - | TRBV4-1 | TGCGCCAGCAGCCAAGTATCGACACAGGGCTACGAGCAGTACTTC | CASSQVSTQGYEQYF
TRBJ2-5 | - | - | TRBV29-1 | TGCAGCGTCAAAGATGGGACTGAGACCCAGTACTTC | CSVKDGTETQYF
TRBJ2-3 | many | - | TRBV11-3 | TGTGCCAGCGGAGTGGGGCCGACAGATACGCAGTATTTT | CASGVGPTDTQYF
TRBJ2-7 | few | TRBD1 | TRBV28 | TGTGCCAGCAGTTTAGGACAGGTCTCCTACGAGCAGTACTTC | CASSLGQVSYEQYF
TRBJ1-6 | few | - | TRBV14 | TGTGCCAGCAGCCAGGGGAGGGGACGATCACCCCTCCACTTT | CASSQGRGRSPLHF
TRBJ2-3 | many | TRBD2 | TRBV7-9 | TGTGCCAGCAGCCCAACTAGCGGGGGTACCACAGATACGCAGTATTTT | CASSPTSGGTTDTQYF
TRBJ2-1 | - | TRBD1 | TRBV24-1 | TGTGCCACCAGTGATCCCGTGGGACAGGGGTACAATGAGCAGTTCTTC | CATSDPVGQGYNEQFF
TRBJ2-7 | - | TRBD2 | TRBV6-2/TRBV6-3 | TGTGCCAGCACCTCTAGGGGAGGGCCTGGAACCTACGAGCAGTACTTC | CASTSRGGPGTYEQYF
TRBJ2-7 | few | - | TRBV6-1 | TGTGCCAGCAGTGCACGGGCCGTCTACGAGCAGTACTTC | CASSARAVYEQYF
TRBJ1-1 | many | TRBD1 | TRBV12-3/TRBV12-4 | TGTGCCAGCGGGGCAGCAGGGGGCCTCGGCACTGAAGCTTTCTTT | CASGAAGGLGTEAFF
TRBJ1-2 | few | - | TRBV12-3/TRBV12-4 | TGTGCCAGCACCCCTGTGGGGATCGATGGCTACACCTTC | CASTPVGIDGYTF
TRBJ1-6 | - | TRBD1 | TRBV2 | TGTGCCAGCAGTGACGGGACAGAGTATAATTCACCCCTCCACTTT | CASSDGTEYNSPLHF
TRBJ2-1 | - | TRBD2 | TRBV7-3 | TGTGCCAGCAGCCCTAATAGCGGGAGAGGAAATGAGCAGTTCTTC | CASSPNSGRGNEQFF
TRBJ2-5 | many | - | TRBV7-2 | TGTGCCAGCAGCTTAACGAGAATTCAAGAGACCCAGTACTTC | CASSLTRIQETQYF
TRBJ2-7 | many | - | TRBV6-2/TRBV6-3 | TGTGCCAGCACTCCGGGACGGATCCCCTACGAGCAGTACTTC | CASTPGRIPYEQYF
TRBJ1-1 | - | TRBD1 | TRBV7-2 | TGTGCCAGCAGCACGACAGGGGTCACTGAAGCTTTCTTT | CASSTTGVTEAFF